This TCR beta chain emerged from a study of blood T cell repertoires in COVID-19 (dated by TCRdb to the early 2020s). Context from the whole study: Collaborator samples came from the United States, Italy and Spain and covered acute and convalescent phases of COVID-19. The material from the prospective study consisted of cDNA or gDNA derived from T cells, B-cell-depleted T cells, or PBMCs. The dataset comprised deeply sampled blood TCRbeta repertoires from subjects exposed to, actively infected with, or recovered from COVID-19. The repertoires were made available in a free public database intended to serve as a resource for research on the immune response to SARS-CoV-2. Samples came from the ongoing ImmuneRACE study (first 160 participants) plus 1,254 subjects from 6 global collaborators. A de-identified subject ID, COVID-19 status, age in years and sex were almost always included in the sample metadata. HLA class I and class II types, where available, came from metadata supplied by the sample provider rather than from assay-based typing. On the study overall, not on this receptor specifically: The quantity of clinical and demographic metadata differed by source and by participant and was supplied without curation.

According to the germline V gene (reference sequence), CDR1 reads LNHDA and CDR2 reads SQIVND. V and J are truncated by 3 bases and 5 bases respectively, leaving an intervening sequence of 16 bases. The CDR3 starts with the cysteine, ends with the phenylalanine, and has 15 residues. Only CDR3 DNA is held: 45 bases, read in frame from base 1. Of note for this clone: Its antigen is unknown. No quality values exist for individual bases; no much larger clone is one base distant.

Collaborating institutions collected whole blood in K2EDTA tubes following their own protocols. For TCRbeta analysis, collaborators shipped samples as frozen whole blood, isolated PBMCs, or DNA extracted from either of those sample types. The immunoSEQ Assay, a bias-controlled multiplex PCR, was used to amplify TCRbeta CDR3 regions from genomic DNA. The authors' analysis ran thus. Nucleated cell counts per sample were estimated from amplification of reference gene primers within the assay. Sequence reads were collapsed and filtered to measure the absolute abundance of every unique TCRbeta CDR3 rearrangement. For each sample, productive Simpson clonality was calculated as the square root of Simpson's diversity index over productive rearrangements. Imported from immuneACCESS, the table was reduced by TCRdb to in-frame sequences with V and J called. These copies leave out some clones; in studies compared against another copy, an unresolved V gene accounts for under half, and the cause of the remainder is not known. The V and J calls and clone size are taken from that table; D and trimming were inferred from the DNA. Within this sample are 100,000 or so clones, with 91% of them counted one time only. The top ten clonotypes cover about 18% of the sample.

Sequenced material: peripheral blood. The receptor chain draws on TRBV19 and TRBJ1-2; the D gene is not confidently resolved. The TCR was taken from a man between 45 and 60 years old with acute or convalescent COVID-19. CDR3 sequence: CASSIGPLGPYGYTF. The DNA sequence is as follows: TGTGCCAGTAGTATTGGGCCTCTCGGCCCATATGGCTACACCTTC.